The next 8 T cell receptor beta chains were all read from a single sample in a study of T cell changes during pregnancy in multiple sclerosis. Repertoires were generated with immunoSEQ multiplex PCR, while TCRdb's copy carries only in-frame clones and drops some. The data contain 85,000 to 130,000 clones, about 90% of them singletons. The source was peripheral blood, collected before pregnancy. Every receptor here comes from a female donor with multiple sclerosis, enrolled in a pregnancy study.

The rearrangement links TRBV5-6 to TRBJ1-4; no definite D call. Germline V gene data show CDR1 as SGHDT and CDR2 as YYEEEE. Trimming took off 4 bases at V and 1 base at J, with 8 bases between the two ends. This CDR3 is 14 amino acids long. CDR3 residues: CASSRDLTNEKLFF. Written as DNA, the CDR3 is TGTGCCAGCAGCCGGGATCTAACTAATGAAAAACTGTTTTTT.

This clone was seen just once. The CDR3: CASRTGGKYGYTF. CDR3 in DNA: TGTGCCAGCAGAACAGGAGGGAAATATGGCTACACCTTC. The chain combines TRBV21-1 with TRBJ1-2. TRBV21-1 is a pseudogene. The CDR3 is 13 residues long.

The chain links TRBV6-5 to TRBJ1-2; TRBD1 matches at 8 bases. The CDR3 has 15 residues. Per germline, CDR1 MNHEY and CDR2 SVGAGI. The V gene end was trimmed by 5 bases and the J gene end by 2 bases; junction bases not matched to a gene: 7. The chain's CDR3 is CASSRAGGGNYGYTF. The DNA for the CDR3 is TGTGCCAGCAGTCGGGCAGGGGGCGGCAACTATGGCTACACCTTC.

This clone is a singleton in its sample. The chain combines TRBV12-5 with TRBJ1-5; tentative D call: TRBD1 (5 bases). This CDR3 comprises 16 residues. Trimming removed 0 bases from V and 3 bases from J, with 12 bases in between. The germline CDR1 and CDR2 sequences are LGHNT and FRNRAP. CDR3 in DNA: TGTGCTAGTGGTTTGGTAGCGGGACCTACCAATCAGCCCCAGCATTTT. This translates into CASGLVAGPTNQPQHF.

This sequence joins TRBV11-2 and TRBJ2-2; 11 bases map to TRBD1. This CDR3 has 16 amino acids. Germline-derived CDR1 and CDR2 are SGHAT and FQNNGV. Trimming took 5 bases from V and 6 from J; bases not matched to a gene: 8. The CDR3 spells CASSTRTGGASGELFF. CDR3 coding DNA: TGTGCCAGCAGCACCCGGACAGGGGGCGCCTCCGGGGAGCTGTTTTTT.

This clone was found a few times. This chain connects TRBV5-6 to TRBJ2-7; 11 bases fit TRBD2. This CDR3 has 14 amino acids. Trimming took 5 bases from V and 9 from J; bases not matched to a gene: 10. Germline CDR1 reads SGHDT; CDR2 reads YYEEEE. The CDR3 sequence is CASSSTSGSMRQYF. The CDR3 DNA is TGTGCCAGCAGTTCCACTAGCGGGAGTATGAGGCAGTACTTC.

Here the CDR3 DNA reads TGTGCCACCTCGCGGGGGGCCGGGCCCCAGCATTTT. It specifies CATSRGAGPQHF. This sequence joins TRBV25-1 and TRBJ1-5, with D possibly being TRBD1 (6 bases). The CDR3 runs 12 residues. CDR1 is MGHDK and CDR2 is SYGVNS in the germline V gene. V was pared by 10 bases and J by 9 bases, with 16 bases between.

This clone was found once. The V and J genes are TRBV28 and TRBJ1-6; TRBD1 aligns across 9 bases. This CDR3 contains 16 residues. Unmatched junction bases numbered 9, after V lost 2 bases and J lost 10 bases. Germline V lookup: CDR1 MDHEN, CDR2 SYDVKM. The CDR3 is CASSLLSGQGRSPLHF. As DNA, the CDR3 is TGTGCCAGCAGTTTACTCTCGGGACAGGGACGCTCACCCCTCCACTTT.